Below, one T cell receptor (beta chain) is given with its context. Germline assignment: CDR1 SGHTA and CDR2 FQGNSA. The CDR3 consists of 16 residues. The sample comes from a study of blood T cells in healthy people across ages. A second PCR of roughly 7 to 11 cycles used a sample-barcoded 5' primer and a J-beta primer mix. Every sample returned 2.5 million or more CDR3-containing paired-end reads. One entry per CDR3 protein, called by TCRdb with MiXCR from the 5' RACE reads. The sample shows about 560,000 distinct CDR3 sequences, about 25% of them seen only once. These data were also filed under a second study, of T cells of mothers and their children. That work adds: All donors were healthy and Caucasian; they were a few mothers and their six children. Whether pairs are related or unrelated, thymic selection shapes their TCR recombination output in much the same way.

This chain connects TRBV7-2 to TRBJ2-5; 15 nucleotides line up with TRBD2. The J call is doubtful: the DNA matches TRBJ2-7 better. The sequencing sample was made of blood. The origin of this receptor is a boy under 10 years old in good health. The CDR3 nucleotides are TGTGCCAGCAGCACCGGACTAGCGGGGGGGCCAGTCGAGCAGTACTTC. Translated, it gives CASSTGLAGGPVEQYF.